Each of the 25 T cell receptor beta chains below was sequenced from the same sample in a study of blood T cell repertoires in COVID-19. Profiled with immunoSEQ multiplex PCR; TCRdb holds only in-frame clones, not every one. The table has 250,000 to 350,000 clones, roughly 89% seen once. Material: peripheral blood. These receptors all stem from a woman aged 30 to 39 with active or convalescent COVID-19.

The chain links TRBV3-1 (or the pseudogene TRBV3-2) to TRBJ1-5; 7 positions agree with TRBD1. Germline V lookup: CDR1 LGHDT, CDR2 YNNKEL (reference sequence). The CDR3 extends over 15 amino acids. After removal of 1 base from V and 4 bases from J, the junction contained 4 bases not matched to a gene. The CDR3 here is CASSQGRGMNQPQHF. DNA for the CDR3: TGTGCCAGCAGCCAAGGCAGGGGGATGAATCAGCCCCAGCATTTT.

This clone appeared a single time. The chain couples TRBV6-1 to TRBJ1-1; D might be TRBD1 (5 bases). The CDR3 is made up of 14 amino acids. The ends were cut back, 3 bases at V and 4 bases at J, with 12 bases in the middle. Germline-derived CDR1 and CDR2 are MNHNS and SASEGT. The CDR3: CASSDLGGPTEAFF. As DNA, the CDR3 is TGTGCCAGCAGTGATCTGGGGGGACCCACTGAAGCTTTCTTT.

This clone is classed as medium-sized. The chain combines TRBV6-6 with TRBJ1-5, with a possible D match to TRBD1 (6 bases). The CDR3 sequence is 14 residues long. CDR1 is MNHNY, CDR2 SVGAGI, per germline (reference sequence). Trimming stripped 0 bases from V and 6 bases from J, with 9 bases between. The CDR3 protein is CASSYSQGSQPQHF. CDR3 DNA sequence: TGTGCCAGCAGTTACTCCCAGGGGAGTCAGCCCCAGCATTTT.

CDR3 nucleotides: TGCGCCAGCAGCCAGGAGGACAGGGAATATGGCTACACCTTC. Encoded protein: CASSQEDREYGYTF. This chain links TRBV4-3 with TRBJ1-2, with 8 bases aligning to TRBD1. The CDR3 extends over 14 amino acids. Trimming took 3 bases from V and 5 from J; bases not matched to a gene: 5. CDR1 is LGHNA and CDR2 is YSLEER in the germline V gene.

CDR3 nucleotide sequence: TGTGCCTGGAGTGAGGGACAGGGGGATACTGAAGCTTTCTTT. Translating it yields CAWSEGQGDTEAFF. The chain combines TRBV30 with TRBJ1-1; 11 nucleotides line up with TRBD1. The germline V gene has CDR1 GTSNPN and CDR2 SVGIG (reference sequence). With V trimmed by 1 base and J by 5 bases, 3 bases remained unmatched. The CDR3 has 14 amino acids.

The CDR3, as DNA: TGTGCCACCAGTGATTTGTCGGGGTATGGCTACACCTTC. This encodes CATSDLSGYGYTF. The J gene is TRBJ1-2, the V gene TRBV24-1; D gene unclear. The germline gives CDR1 KGHDR, CDR2 SFDVKD. V was trimmed by 0 bases and J by 5 bases, leaving 6 bases between them. This CDR3 spans 13 amino acids.

This clone was detected a few times. The chain is built from TRBV29-1 and TRBJ1-2; 7 nucleotides agree with TRBD1. This CDR3 is 13 amino acids long. Germline V gives CDR1 SQVTM, CDR2 ANQGSEA. The trim removed 3 bases at V and 7 bases at J, leaving 8 bases unmatched. In DNA, the CDR3 is TGCAGCGTTGAGCGACAGGGCCTAAGTGGCTACACCTTC. Translated, it gives CSVERQGLSGYTF.

The V and J genes are TRBV5-6 and TRBJ2-2; the match to TRBD2 covers 13 bases. There are 18 residues in the CDR3. Germline-derived CDR1 and CDR2 are SGHDT and YYEEEE. The trim removed 0 bases at V and 0 bases at J, leaving 2 bases unmatched. The CDR3 DNA sequence: TGTGCCAGCAGCTTGGGACTAGCGGGGGGCACGAACACCGGGGAGCTGTTTTTT. Residues: CASSLGLAGGTNTGELFF.

The rearrangement uses TRBV7-2 and TRBJ2-7, with D hard to call. V shed 1 base and J shed 2 bases, with 6 bases lying between them. CDR1 and CDR2 (germline): SGHTA, FQGNSA. The length of the CDR3 is 13 residues. The CDR3 DNA reads TGTGCCAGCAGCTTAGTCCAAACCTACGAGCAGTACTTC. This translates into CASSLVQTYEQYF.

This chain connects TRBV6-5 to TRBJ1-2; D call uncertain. The V end was cut by 4 bases, the J end by 7 bases, with 16 bases between. This CDR3 is built from 14 residues. Germline values: CDR1 MNHEY, CDR2 SVGAGI. CDR3 bases: TGTGCCAGCAGTTCCGCAGGACTGGTCCGTGGCTACACCTTC. Protein product: CASSSAGLVRGYTF.

This clone was found once. No DNA is shown, since the ends of the CDR3 on it are uncertain; the CDR3 is the one TCRdb lists. The chain carries TRBV30 and TRBJ2-7; the table's D call, TRBD2, has no DNA check behind it. The CDR3 has 13 amino acids, counting both end residues. CDR1 is GTSNPN, CDR2 SVGIG, per germline (reference sequence). This CDR3 is CAFGSDSSYEQYF.

This clone was recorded once. The chain couples TRBV4-1 to TRBJ1-3, with TRBD1 identical over 7 bases. V dropped 4 bases and J dropped 0; count of bases not matched to a gene: 6. This CDR3 comprises 16 residues. Germline V lookup: CDR1 MGHRA, CDR2 YSYEKL. The CDR3 DNA is TGCGCCAGCAGCCCCGAACGGGACAGCTCTGGAAACACCATATATTTT. Residues: CASSPERDSSGNTIYF.

The chain uses TRBV7-2 and TRBJ2-2, with 8 nucleotides matching TRBD1. The CDR3 is made up of 16 amino acids. Trimming took 5 bases from V and 7 from J; bases not matched to a gene: 12. The germline V gene has CDR1 SGHTA and CDR2 FQGNSA. The CDR3 reads CASSPHQGAQGGELFF. In DNA form, the CDR3 reads TGTGCCAGCAGCCCGCACCAGGGGGCGCAGGGCGGGGAGCTGTTTTTT. Variable domain in full (rest from reference TRBV7-2 and TRBJ2-2): GAGVSQSPSNKVTEKGKDVELRCDPISGHTALYWYRQSLGQGLEFLIYFQGNSAPDKSGLPSDRFSAERTGGSVSTLTIQRTQQEDSAVYLCASSPHQGAQGGELFFGEGSRLTVL.

The chain carries TRBV5-6 and TRBJ2-3; TRBD2 matches at 11 bases. This CDR3 spans 15 amino acids. V shed 1 base, J shed 3 bases, and the junction held 1 base outside the gene matches. Germline CDR1 reads SGHDT; CDR2 reads YYEEEE. This CDR3 is CASSLLAGGTDTQYF. CDR3 DNA sequence: TGTGCCAGCAGCTTGCTAGCGGGGGGTACAGATACGCAGTATTTT. The variable domain in full, completed from reference TRBV5-6 and TRBJ2-3, reads DAGVTQSPTHLIKTRGQQVTLRCSPKSGHDTVSWYQQALGQGPQFIFQYYEEEERQRGNFPDRFSGHQFPNYSSELNVNALLLGDSALYLCASSLLAGGTDTQYFGPGTRLTVL.

The chain carries TRBV15 and TRBJ2-1; D is unclear. V was cut by 6 bases and J by 5 bases, with 17 bases left in between. This CDR3 is built from 15 residues. Per the germline V gene, CDR1 is LNHNV and CDR2 is YYDKDF (reference sequence). The CDR3 nucleotides are TGTGCCACCAGTGAACACCCCCGTTCCCACAATGAGCAGTTCTTC. This codes for CATSEHPRSHNEQFF.

V and J are TRBV11-3 and TRBJ2-1, with D perhaps TRBD1 (7 bases). The V and J ends lost 2 bases and 6 bases respectively, with 23 bases between them. CDR3 size: 18 residues. The germline V gene has CDR1 SGHNT and CDR2 YENEEA. CDR3: CASSLSTQGGSPLNEQFF. In nucleotides, the CDR3 is TGTGCCAGCAGCTTATCGACTCAGGGGGGCTCCCCCCTCAATGAGCAGTTCTTC.

The chain uses TRBV15 and TRBJ1-5; no definite D call. Trimming stripped 6 bases from V and 0 bases from J, with 18 bases between. The CDR3 is made up of 17 amino acids. Germline V gives CDR1 LNHNV, CDR2 YYDKDF (reference sequence). The CDR3 protein is CATSAQSYVGSNQPQHF. For the CDR3, the DNA is TGTGCCACCAGTGCACAGAGCTATGTCGGTAGCAATCAGCCCCAGCATTTT.

The count of this clone is one. The chain is built from TRBV18 and TRBJ2-7, with D possibly matching TRBD2 (7 bases). Germline V gene sequence: CDR1 KGHSH, CDR2 LQKENI. The ends were cut back, 0 bases at V and 5 bases at J, with 17 bases in the middle. The CDR3 runs to 16 residues. CDR3: CASSPPKGGGKDEQYF. Written as DNA, the CDR3 is TGTGCCAGCTCACCACCGAAGGGCGGGGGCAAAGACGAGCAGTACTTC.

The chain uses TRBV30 and TRBJ1-2, with D maybe TRBD1 (5 bases). Germline-derived CDR1 and CDR2 are GTSNPN and SVGIG (reference sequence). The CDR3 consists of 15 residues. The V and J ends lost 0 bases and 4 bases respectively, with 15 bases between them. CDR3 residues: CAWSVRSGRSYGYTF. CDR3 in DNA: TGTGCCTGGAGTGTACGTTCAGGGCGCTCCTATGGCTACACCTTC.

This chain uses TRBV6-5 with TRBJ1-5; D unresolved. V was pared by 5 bases and J by 1 base, with 3 bases between. The CDR3 length is 12 residues. Germline assignment: CDR1 MNHEY and CDR2 SVGAGI. In DNA form, the CDR3 reads TGTGCCAGCAGTCAGAGCAATCAGCCCCAGCATTTT. Amino acid sequence: CASSQSNQPQHF.

This clone was detected a few times. Here the CDR3 DNA reads TGTGCCACCCGGCAGGGGTCCGGCGAGCAGTACTTC. Amino acids: CATRQGSGEQYF. The chain carries TRBV12-3 or TRBV12-4 and TRBJ2-7; the D gene is possibly TRBD1 (6 bases). V gave up 10 bases and J gave up 6 bases, with 16 bases separating them. The CDR3 totals 12 residues.

About this clone: One end of the junction is discordant with germline, which a read error may explain. This chain connects TRBV7-7 to TRBJ2-3; 7 positions agree with TRBD2. This CDR3 comprises 15 residues. In germline, CDR1 is SSHAT, CDR2 FNYEAQ (reference sequence). The chain's CDR3 is CASSLGLPGTDTQYF. CDR3 DNA: TGTGCTAGCAGCTTGGGACTACCAGGCACAGATACGCAGTATTTT.

The rearrangement joins TRBV5-1 to TRBJ1-1; a weak D match, TRBD1 (5 bases). This CDR3 contains 17 residues. The ends were cut back, 2 bases at V and 0 bases at J, with 17 bases in the middle. The germline CDR1 and CDR2 sequences are SGHRS and YFSETQ. CDR3 sequence: CASSLGGTEEMNTEAFF. The DNA of the CDR3 is TGCGCCAGCAGCTTAGGAGGGACGGAGGAGATGAACACTGAAGCTTTCTTT.

The rearrangement links TRBV9 to TRBJ2-6; D might be TRBD1 (6 bases). V lost 7 bases and J 2 bases, leaving 13 bases between the germline ends. Germline values: CDR1 SGDLS, CDR2 YYNGEE. The CDR3 is 15 amino acids. The CDR3 spells CASLGAHTGANVLTF. The CDR3 bases are TGTGCCAGCTTGGGGGCCCACACTGGGGCCAACGTCCTGACTTTC.

The gene calls are TRBV7-2 and TRBJ1-4; TRBD1 agrees at 8 bases. The CDR3 consists of 17 residues. Per the germline V gene, CDR1 is SGHTA and CDR2 is FQGNSA. V shed 2 bases, J shed 7 bases, and the junction held 12 bases outside the gene matches. The CDR3 protein is CASSLSSGGASFEKLFF. CDR3 in DNA: TGTGCCAGCAGCTTAAGTTCAGGGGGCGCCTCTTTTGAAAAACTGTTTTTT.